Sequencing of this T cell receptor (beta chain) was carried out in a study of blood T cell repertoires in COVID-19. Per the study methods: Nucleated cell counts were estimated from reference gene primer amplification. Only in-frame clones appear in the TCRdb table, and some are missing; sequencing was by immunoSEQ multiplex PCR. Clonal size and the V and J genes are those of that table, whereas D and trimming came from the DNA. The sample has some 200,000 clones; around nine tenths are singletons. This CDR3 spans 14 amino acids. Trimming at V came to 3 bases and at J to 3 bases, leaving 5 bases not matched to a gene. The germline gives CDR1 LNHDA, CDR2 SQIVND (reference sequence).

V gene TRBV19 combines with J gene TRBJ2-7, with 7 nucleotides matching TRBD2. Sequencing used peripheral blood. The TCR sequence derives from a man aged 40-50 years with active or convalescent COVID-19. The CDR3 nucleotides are TGTGCCAGTAGTATCGGGGGGTTGAGCTACGAGCAGTACTTC. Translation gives CASSIGGLSYEQYF. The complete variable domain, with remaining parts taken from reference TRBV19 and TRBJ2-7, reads DGGITQSPKYLFRKEGQNVTLSCEQNLNHDAMYWYRQDPGQGLRLIYYSQIVNDFQKGDIAEGYSVSREKKESFPLTVTSAQKNPTAFYLCASSIGGLSYEQYFGPGTRLTVT.